One and the same sample provided the 19 T cell receptor beta chains below, sequenced in a study of CD8 T cells in Susac syndrome. An input of roughly 0.5 to 1 ug of RNA was subjected to reverse transcription using random hexamers. TCRdb itself ran the immunoSEQ multiplex PCR reads through MiXCR, one entry per CDR3 protein. The sample holds 120,000 or so distinct CDR3 sequences; roughly 95% are singletons and the top ten take 0.13% to 0.15%. Sequencing was performed on CD4+ T cells from PBMCs. The receptor set was obtained from a human donor with Susac syndrome.

The chain recombines TRBV14 with TRBJ1-2, with a weak D call TRBD1 (6 bases). The germline gives CDR1 SGHDN, CDR2 FVKESK. CDR3 size: 13 residues. Trimming removed 1 base from V and 5 bases from J, with 8 bases in between. The CDR3 DNA reads TGTGCCAGCAGCCAAGTCAGGGGTTATGGCTACACCTTC. Protein product: CASSQVRGYGYTF.

The CDR3 protein is CSVEEYSGSGAYEQYF. The CDR3 coding sequence is TGCAGCGTTGAAGAATATAGCGGGAGTGGGGCCTACGAGCAGTACTTC. V is TRBV29-1 and J is TRBJ2-7; 9 bases fit TRBD2. CDR1 is SQVTM, CDR2 ANQGSEA, per germline. CDR3 length: 16 amino acids. The V gene end was trimmed by 0 bases and the J gene end by 2 bases; junction bases not matched to a gene: 8.

CDR3 loop: CASSLGVAGAGSDTQYF. CDR3 DNA sequence: TGTGCCAGCAGCTTAGGGGTAGCAGGCGCCGGGTCGGATACGCAGTATTTT. V is TRBV7-9 and J is TRBJ2-3; the D is unclear. The germline V gene encodes CDR1 SEHNR and CDR2 FQNEAQ (reference sequence). The CDR3 totals 17 residues. V dropped 1 base and J dropped 6 bases, with 20 bases sitting between them. The full variable domain, rest sourced from reference TRBV7-9 and TRBJ2-3, is DTGVSQNPRHKITKRGQNVTFRCDPISEHNRLYWYRQTLGQGPEFLTYFQNEAQLEKSRLLSDRFSAERPKGSFSTLEIQRTEQGDSAMYLCASSLGVAGAGSDTQYFGPGTRLTVL.

This clonotype was observed a single time. The CDR3 coding sequence is TGCGCCAGCAGCTTGCCGGGCATCAATCAGTACTTC. It yields the protein CASSLPGINQYF. This chain links TRBV5-1 with TRBJ2-4; the D is unclear. Trimming removed 1 base from V and 12 bases from J, with 11 bases in between. Germline V gene sequence: CDR1 SGHRS, CDR2 YFSETQ. The CDR3 is 12 amino acids.

This chain links TRBV29-1 with TRBJ2-1; D uncertain. This CDR3 contains 10 residues. CDR1 is SQVTM, CDR2 ANQGSEA, per germline. Trimming pared 2 bases from V and 7 bases from J, leaving 3 bases between. Here the CDR3 reads CSVELNEQFF. For the CDR3, the DNA is TGCAGCGTTGAACTAAATGAGCAGTTCTTC.

The V and J genes are TRBV19 and TRBJ1-1, with 8 bases lining up with TRBD1. There are 15 residues in the CDR3. Germline V gene lookup returns CDR1 LNHDA and CDR2 SQIVND (reference sequence). With V trimmed by 6 bases and J by 2 bases, 8 bases remained unmatched. The CDR3 is CASSPGDRLNTEAFF. CDR3 nucleotides: TGTGCCAGTAGCCCAGGGGACAGGTTAAACACTGAAGCTTTCTTT.

This chain's CDR3 is CASRLAGEWTDTQYF. In nucleotides, the CDR3 is TGTGCCAGCAGACTAGCGGGAGAATGGACAGATACGCAGTATTTT. The chain couples TRBV28 to TRBJ2-3, with 11 bases matching TRBD2. With V trimmed by 6 bases and J by 3 bases, 5 bases remained unmatched. Germline V gives CDR1 MDHEN, CDR2 SYDVKM. The CDR3 loop spans 15 amino acids.

The genes are TRBV18 and TRBJ1-2; D is unresolved. Germline values: CDR1 KGHSH, CDR2 LQKENI. The CDR3 sequence is 16 residues long. Trimming stripped 4 bases from V and 1 base from J, with 16 bases between. CDR3 bases: TGTGCCAGCTCACAATCAGGATACGGCATTAACTATGGCTACACCTTC. It codes for CASSQSGYGINYGYTF.

CDR3: CASRTMNEQFF. Here the CDR3 DNA reads TGTGCCAGCCGCACTATGAATGAGCAGTTCTTC. The chain combines TRBV7-2 with TRBJ2-1; D not resolved. V lost 8 bases and J 7 bases, leaving 9 bases between the germline ends. CDR1 and CDR2 from the germline V gene are SGHTA and FQGNSA. CDR3 length: 11 residues. The whole variable domain, remainder taken from reference TRBV7-2 and TRBJ2-1, is GAGVSQSPSNKVTEKGKDVELRCDPISGHTALYWYRQSLGQGLEFLIYFQGNSAPDKSGLPSDRFSAERTGGSVSTLTIQRTQQEDSAVYLCASRTMNEQFFGPGTRLTVL.

This chain connects TRBV28 to TRBJ1-2, with TRBD1 as a possible D gene (6 bases). The germline V gene has CDR1 MDHEN and CDR2 SYDVKM. V was pared by 1 base and J by 6 bases, with 12 bases between. The CDR3 is made up of 14 amino acids. This CDR3 reads CASSLFRGANGYTF. The CDR3 DNA reads as TGTGCCAGCAGTTTATTTCGGGGGGCTAATGGCTACACCTTC.

V and J are TRBV20-1 and TRBJ1-2; 9 bases align to TRBD1. Germline V gene lookup returns CDR1 DFQATT and CDR2 SNEGSKA (reference sequence). CDR3 length: 15 amino acids. V lost 3 bases, J lost 1 base, and 6 bases stayed unmatched. The CDR3 DNA sequence: TGCAGTGCTAGTAACATGGGACAGGGTAACTATGGCTACACCTTC. Translated, it gives CSASNMGQGNYGYTF.

V and J are TRBV9 and TRBJ2-7; possibly TRBD1 for D (7 bases). Germline V gene data show CDR1 as SGDLS and CDR2 as YYNGEE. CDR3 length: 14 amino acids. Trimming took 0 bases from V and 3 from J, leaving 10 bases between them. In DNA form, the CDR3 reads TGTGCCAGCAGCGTAGGCAGGGGGGACTACGAGCAGTACTTC. Translated: CASSVGRGDYEQYF.

This sequence joins TRBV29-1 and TRBJ1-5, with a tentative D call TRBD1 (5 bases). The CDR3 covers 13 residues. V was shortened by 7 bases and J by 1 base, with 11 bases between the two germline ends. The V gene's germline CDR1 is SQVTM and CDR2 ANQGSEA. In DNA form, the CDR3 reads TGCAGCGCCGGGACGTCCAGCAATCAGCCCCAGCATTTT. It is translated as CSAGTSSNQPQHF.

This clonotype occurred once. This chain connects TRBV7-2 to TRBJ2-3, with D perhaps TRBD2 (6 bases). This CDR3 comprises 15 residues. Trimming took off 4 bases at V and 4 bases at J, with 15 bases between the two ends. CDR1 and CDR2 (germline): SGHTA, FQGNSA. CDR3 loop: CASSSEPGESDTQYF. CDR3 nucleotide sequence: TGTGCCAGCAGCTCAGAGCCGGGAGAGTCAGATACGCAGTATTTT.

The genes are TRBV28 and TRBJ2-1; no firm D call. The CDR3 runs 12 residues. Germline loops: CDR1 MDHEN, CDR2 SYDVKM. The V and J ends lost 6 bases and 9 bases respectively, with 12 bases between them. The chain's CDR3 is CASSRVPSEQFF. DNA for the CDR3: TGTGCCAGCAGCCGAGTACCCAGTGAGCAGTTCTTC.

Details on this clonotype: Germline and junction disagree at one end, which may indicate a read error. This chain joins TRBV6-5 and TRBJ2-7; TRBD1 agrees at 7 bases. The CDR3 has 15 residues. The germline CDR1 and CDR2 sequences are MNHEY and SVGAGI. The CDR3 DNA is TGTGCCAGCAGTTACTCGACGGGACAGTCCTACCAGCAGTACTTC. Translated, it gives CASSYSTGQSYQQYF.

This chain links TRBV30 with TRBJ2-1; TRBD2 matches 12 bases. Germline V gives CDR1 GTSNPN, CDR2 SVGIG (reference sequence). The length of the CDR3 is 14 residues. J gave up 7 bases and V 3 bases, and 4 bases lay outside the gene matches. CDR3 amino acids: CAWRASGRGNEQFF. The CDR3, as DNA: TGTGCCTGGAGAGCTAGCGGGAGGGGGAATGAGCAGTTCTTC.

The chain employs TRBV15 and TRBJ2-5, with D possibly TRBD1 on 6 matching bases. This CDR3 spans 16 amino acids. Germline V CDR1 and CDR2: LNHNV, YYDKDF (reference sequence). Trimming cost V 0 bases and J 1 base, with 12 bases left between them. The CDR3 spells CATSRDRQAPQETQYF. The CDR3 coding sequence is TGTGCCACCAGCAGAGACCGACAGGCCCCCCAAGAGACCCAGTACTTC.

This chain uses TRBV5-1 with TRBJ2-3; 7 bases map to TRBD1. Germline CDR1 is SGHRS and CDR2 is YFSETQ. The V gene end was trimmed by 1 base and the J gene end by 3 bases; junction bases not matched to a gene: 2. The CDR3 covers 14 residues. In DNA form, the CDR3 reads TGCGCCAGCAGCTTGTACAGGGGAACAGATACGCAGTATTTT. Translating it yields CASSLYRGTDTQYF.